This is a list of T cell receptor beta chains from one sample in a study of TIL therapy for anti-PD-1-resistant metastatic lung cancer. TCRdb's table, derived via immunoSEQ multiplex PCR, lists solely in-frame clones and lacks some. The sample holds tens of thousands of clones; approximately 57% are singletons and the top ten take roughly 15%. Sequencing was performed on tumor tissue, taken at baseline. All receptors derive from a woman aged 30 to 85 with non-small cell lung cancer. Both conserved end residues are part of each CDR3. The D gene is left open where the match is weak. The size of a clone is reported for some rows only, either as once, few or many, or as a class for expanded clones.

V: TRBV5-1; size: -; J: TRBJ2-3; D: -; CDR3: CASSSGPYTDTQYF; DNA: TGCGCCAGCAGCTCGGGGCCCTACACAGATACGCAGTATTTT
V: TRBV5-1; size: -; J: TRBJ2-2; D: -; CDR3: CASSLGLVNTGELFF; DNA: TGCGCCAGCAGCTTGGGACTCGTGAACACCGGGGAGCTGTTTTTT
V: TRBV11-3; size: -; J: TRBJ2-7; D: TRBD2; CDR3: CASSPLGSGTEQYF; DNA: TGTGCCAGCAGCCCCTTAGGTAGCGGGACCGAGCAGTACTTC
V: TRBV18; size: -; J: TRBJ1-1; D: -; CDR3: CASSPPGNLKLGAEAFF; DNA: TGTGCCAGCTCACCACCTGGAAACTTAAAACTGGGGGCCGAAGCTTTCTTT
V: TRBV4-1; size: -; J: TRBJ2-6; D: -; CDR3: CASSERTRHSRAGANVLTF; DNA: TGCGCCAGCAGCGAACGGACACGGCACAGTCGGGCTGGGGCCAACGTCCTGACTTTC
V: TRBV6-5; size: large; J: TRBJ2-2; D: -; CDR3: CASWPGAGELFF; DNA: TGTGCCAGCTGGCCCGGGGCCGGGGAGCTGTTTTTT
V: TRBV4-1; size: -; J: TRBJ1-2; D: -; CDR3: CASSQARDYGYTF; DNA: TGCGCCAGCAGCCAAGCAAGGGATTATGGCTACACCTTC
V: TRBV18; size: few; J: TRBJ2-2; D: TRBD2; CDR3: CASSPQLAANTGELFF; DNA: TGTGCCAGCTCACCACAACTAGCGGCGAACACCGGGGAGCTGTTTTTT
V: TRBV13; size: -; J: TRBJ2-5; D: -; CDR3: CASSFRVKQETQYF; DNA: TGTGCCAGCAGCTTCCGGGTGAAGCAAGAGACCCAGTACTTC
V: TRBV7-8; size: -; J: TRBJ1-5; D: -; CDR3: CASSLGRGQPQHF; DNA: TGTGCCAGCAGCTTAGGGAGGGGGCAGCCCCAGCATTTT
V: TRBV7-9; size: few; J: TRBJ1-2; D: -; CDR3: CVASQVGDGYTF; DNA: TGTGTCGCCTCACAAGTGGGGGATGGCTACACCTTC
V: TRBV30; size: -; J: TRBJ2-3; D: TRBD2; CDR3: CAGRTSGSQYTQYF; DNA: TGTGCCGGAAGGACTAGCGGGAGTCAATATACGCAGTATTTT
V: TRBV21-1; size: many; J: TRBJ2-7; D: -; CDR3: CASSNPRAGGSYEQYF; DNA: TGTGCCAGCAGCAACCCACGGGCGGGAGGGAGCTACGAGCAGTACTTC
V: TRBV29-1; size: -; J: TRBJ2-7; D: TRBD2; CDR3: CSVEYPSGRAFGEQYF; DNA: TGCAGCGTTGAATACCCAAGCGGGAGGGCCTTTGGCGAGCAGTACTTC
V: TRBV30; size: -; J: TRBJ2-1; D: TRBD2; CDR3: CAWSPGLAGVSEQFF; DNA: TGTGCCTGGAGTCCGGGACTAGCGGGAGTTAGTGAGCAGTTCTTC
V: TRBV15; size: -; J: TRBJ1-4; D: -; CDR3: CATSRNVREWATNEKLFF; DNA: TGTGCCACCAGCAGGAACGTCAGGGAGTGGGCAACTAATGAAAAACTGTTTTTT
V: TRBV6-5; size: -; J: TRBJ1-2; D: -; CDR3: CASTDLILGYTF; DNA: TGTGCCAGCACCGACTTGATTCTCGGCTACACCTTC
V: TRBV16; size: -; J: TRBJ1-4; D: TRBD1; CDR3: CASSRGTGSNEKLFF; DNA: TGTGCCAGCAGCCGGGGGACAGGGAGTAATGAAAAACTGTTTTTT
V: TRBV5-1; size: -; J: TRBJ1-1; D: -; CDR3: CASSLEGTNTEAFF; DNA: TGCGCCAGCAGCTTGGAAGGGACTAACACTGAAGCTTTCTTT
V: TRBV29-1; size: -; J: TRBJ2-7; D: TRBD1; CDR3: CSVVTGTTRYF; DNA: TGCAGCGTTGTGACAGGGACGACTCGGTACTTC
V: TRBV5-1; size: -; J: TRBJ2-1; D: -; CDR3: CASSSSSVYNGQFF; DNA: TGCGCCAGCAGCTCGAGTTCCGTCTACAATGGGCAGTTCTTC
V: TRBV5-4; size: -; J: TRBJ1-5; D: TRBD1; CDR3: CASSTGGVDQPQHF; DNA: TGTGCCAGCAGCACAGGGGGAGTCGATCAGCCCCAGCATTTT
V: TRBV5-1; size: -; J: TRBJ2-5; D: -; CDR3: CASREWGLETQYF; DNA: TGCGCCAGCAGGGAGTGGGGGCTTGAGACCCAGTACTTC
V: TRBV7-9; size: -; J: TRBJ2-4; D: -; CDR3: CASSTSSKNIQYF; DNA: TGTGCCAGCAGCACGAGCTCCAAAAACATTCAGTACTTC
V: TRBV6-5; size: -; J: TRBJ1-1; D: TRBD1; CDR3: CASSYRGHTNTEAFF; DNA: TGTGCCAGCAGCTACAGGGGACATACGAACACTGAAGCTTTCTTT
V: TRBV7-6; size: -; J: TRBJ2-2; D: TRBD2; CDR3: CASSPGLAGNTGELFF; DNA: TGTGCCAGCAGCCCCGGACTAGCGGGTAACACCGGGGAGCTGTTTTTT
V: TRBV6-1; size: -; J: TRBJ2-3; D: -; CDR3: CASSESTSTTDTQYF; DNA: TGTGCCAGCAGTGAGTCCACCTCTACCACAGATACGCAGTATTTT
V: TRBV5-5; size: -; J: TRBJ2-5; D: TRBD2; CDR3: CASSMRGTSGIGTQYF; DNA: TGTGCCAGCAGCATGAGAGGGACTAGCGGGATAGGGACCCAGTACTTC
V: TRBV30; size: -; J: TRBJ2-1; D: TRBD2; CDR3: CAWRGLVREVITDHNEQFF; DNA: TGTGCCTGGAGAGGACTAGTTCGGGAGGTAATAACGGATCACAATGAGCAGTTCTTC
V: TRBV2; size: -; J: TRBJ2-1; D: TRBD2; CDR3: CASILAGTSGLGVQFF; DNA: TGTGCCAGCATCCTAGCCGGGACTAGCGGGCTTGGCGTGCAGTTCTTC
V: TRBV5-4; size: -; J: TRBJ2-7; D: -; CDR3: CASSLPTGMGSYEQYF; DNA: TGTGCCAGCAGCTTACCTACAGGGATGGGCTCCTACGAGCAGTACTTC
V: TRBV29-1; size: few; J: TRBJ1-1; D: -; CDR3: CSVAYQAGGEAFF; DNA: TGCAGCGTTGCGTACCAGGCGGGAGGGGAAGCTTTCTTT
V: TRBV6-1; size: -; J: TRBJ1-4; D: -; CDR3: CASSSGGTNEKLFF; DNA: TGTGCCAGCAGTTCCGGGGGAACTAATGAAAAACTGTTTTTT
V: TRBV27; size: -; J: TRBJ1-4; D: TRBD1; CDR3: CASSPSPRGRYEKLFF; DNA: TGTGCCAGCAGTCCCAGCCCCAGGGGGCGATATGAAAAACTGTTTTTT
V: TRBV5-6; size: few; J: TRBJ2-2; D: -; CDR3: CASSLGSYGGGELFF; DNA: TGTGCCAGCAGCTTGGGGTCCTATGGAGGAGGGGAGCTGTTTTTT
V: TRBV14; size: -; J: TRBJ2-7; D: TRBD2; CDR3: CASSRRSGRSSYEQYF; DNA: TGTGCCAGCAGCCGCCGTAGCGGGAGGAGCTCCTACGAGCAGTACTTC
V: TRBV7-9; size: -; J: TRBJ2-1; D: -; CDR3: CASSTLSSYNEQFF; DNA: TGTGCCAGCAGCACCTTGAGCTCCTACAATGAGCAGTTCTTC
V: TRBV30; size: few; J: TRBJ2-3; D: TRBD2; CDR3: CAWSGTSVTDTQYF; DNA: TGTGCCTGGAGTGGAACTAGCGTAACAGATACGCAGTATTTT
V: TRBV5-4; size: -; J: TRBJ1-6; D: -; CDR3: CASSSARTNSPLHF; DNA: TGTGCCAGCAGCTCCGCGCGGACTAATTCACCCCTCCACTTT
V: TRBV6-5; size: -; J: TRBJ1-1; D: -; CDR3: CASSYPKGTEAFF; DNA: TGTGCCAGCAGTTACCCCAAGGGAACTGAAGCTTTCTTT
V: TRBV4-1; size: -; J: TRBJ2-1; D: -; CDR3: CASSLGTLYNEQFF; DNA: TGCGCCAGCAGCCTTGGGACTCTTTACAATGAGCAGTTCTTC
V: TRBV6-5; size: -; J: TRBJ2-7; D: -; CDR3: CASSYSTKQYF; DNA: TGTGCCAGCAGTTACTCGACCAAGCAGTACTTC
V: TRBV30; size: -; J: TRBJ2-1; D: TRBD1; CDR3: CAWARGTGSSGEQFF; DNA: TGTGCCTGGGCACGGGGGACAGGGTCGTCGGGTGAGCAGTTCTTC
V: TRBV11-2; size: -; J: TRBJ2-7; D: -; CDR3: CASSLGDYPYEQYF; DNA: TGTGCCAGCAGCTTAGGAGACTACCCCTACGAGCAGTACTTC
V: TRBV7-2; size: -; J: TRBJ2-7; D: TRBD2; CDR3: CASSLALAGGPYEQYF; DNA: TGTGCCAGCAGCTTAGCCCTAGCGGGAGGCCCCTACGAGCAGTACTTC
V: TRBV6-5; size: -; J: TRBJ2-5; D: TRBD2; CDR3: CASSRLAIQETQYF; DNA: TGTGCCAGCAGTAGACTAGCGATTCAAGAGACCCAGTACTTC
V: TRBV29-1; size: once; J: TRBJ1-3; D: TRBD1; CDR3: CSVEPTGTGGNTIYF; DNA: TGCAGCGTTGAACCCACGGGGACAGGAGGAAACACCATATATTTT
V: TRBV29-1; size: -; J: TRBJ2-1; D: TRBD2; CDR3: CSVVGLAGALAEQFF; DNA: TGCAGCGTTGTCGGGCTAGCGGGAGCTTTGGCTGAGCAGTTCTTC
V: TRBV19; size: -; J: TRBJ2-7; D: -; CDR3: CASSMFVRISRGDSYEQYF; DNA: TGTGCCAGTAGTATGTTCGTGCGAATCTCTCGCGGGGACTCCTACGAGCAGTACTTC